This TCR beta chain was captured by sequencing in a study of blood T cell repertoires in COVID-19. About the research overall: Some COVID-19 samples were acute and others convalescent; all came from the United States, Italy and Spain. PBMCs, B-cell-depleted T cells, or T cells were the source of the cDNA or gDNA that made up the material.

With 5 bases removed from V and 4 bases from J, the gap between germline ends came to 20 bases. The CDR3 consists of 16 residues. From germline, CDR1 is SEHNR and CDR2 FQNEAQ (reference sequence). Per the original methods: Estimation of nucleated cell counts relied on the amplification of reference gene primers. The repertoire was sequenced with immunoSEQ multiplex PCR; TCRdb's copy has only in-frame clones and lacks some. That table gives V, J and clone size, and the DNA gave D and trimming. In the table there are about 73,000 clones, roughly 81% of which are singletons. This sequence joins TRBV7-9 and TRBJ1-1, with D unresolved. The TCR was taken from a woman in her seventies with acute or convalescent COVID-19. The sample comprised peripheral blood. CDR3 residues: CASSPSSGGSGTEAFF. CDR3 nucleotides: TGTGCCAGCAGCCCCTCCTCGGGAGGGAGCGGCACTGAAGCTTTCTTT.